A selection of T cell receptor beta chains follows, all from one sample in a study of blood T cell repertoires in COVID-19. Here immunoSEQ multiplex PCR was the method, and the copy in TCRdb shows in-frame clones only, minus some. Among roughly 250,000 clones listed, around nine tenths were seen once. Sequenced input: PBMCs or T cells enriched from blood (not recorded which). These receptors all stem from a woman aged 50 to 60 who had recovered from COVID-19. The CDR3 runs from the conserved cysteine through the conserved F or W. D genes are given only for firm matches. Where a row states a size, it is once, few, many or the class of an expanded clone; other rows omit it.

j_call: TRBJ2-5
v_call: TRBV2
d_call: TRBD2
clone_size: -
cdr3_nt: TGTGCCAGCAGTGACGGACTAGCGGGAGCAGAGACCCAGTACTTC
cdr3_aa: CASSDGLAGAETQYF

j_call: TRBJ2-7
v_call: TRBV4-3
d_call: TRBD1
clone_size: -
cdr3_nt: TGCGCCAGCAGCCATAGGTGGGGACAGGGGGACGAGCAGTACTTC
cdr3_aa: CASSHRWGQGDEQYF

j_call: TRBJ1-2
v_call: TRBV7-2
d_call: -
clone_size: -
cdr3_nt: TGTGCCAGCAGCTTCGGACAACAGGAACTAGCCTATGGCTACACCTTC
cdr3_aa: CASSFGQQELAYGYTF

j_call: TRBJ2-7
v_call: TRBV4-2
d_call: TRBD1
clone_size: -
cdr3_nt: TGTGCCAGCAGCCAAGGCGTCTGGGGGACAGGCGTTGACGAGCAGTACTTC
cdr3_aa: CASSQGVWGTGVDEQYF

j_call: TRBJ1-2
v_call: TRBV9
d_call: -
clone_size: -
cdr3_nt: TGTGCCAGCAGTCGTGAGTGGGGCTACACCTTC
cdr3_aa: CASSREWGYTF

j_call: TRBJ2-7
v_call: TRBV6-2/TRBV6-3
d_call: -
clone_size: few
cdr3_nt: TGTGCCAGCAGTTACTCGGCCCCGGGACTCGGGAGCTCCTACGAGCAGTACTTC
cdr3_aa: CASSYSAPGLGSSYEQYF

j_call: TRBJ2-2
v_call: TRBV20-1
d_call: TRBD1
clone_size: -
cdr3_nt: TGCAGTGCTAGTACCCTGGAACAGGGGGCGACCGACACCGGGGAGCTGTTTTTT
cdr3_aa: CSASTLEQGATDTGELFF

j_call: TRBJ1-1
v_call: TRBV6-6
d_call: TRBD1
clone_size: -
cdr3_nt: TGTGCCAGCAAGGGACAGGGGAACACTGAAGCTTTCTTT
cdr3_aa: CASKGQGNTEAFF

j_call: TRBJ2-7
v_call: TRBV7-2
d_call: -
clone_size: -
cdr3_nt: TGTGCCAGCAGCTTAGCGCAGGTCTCCTACGAGCAGTACTTC
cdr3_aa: CASSLAQVSYEQYF

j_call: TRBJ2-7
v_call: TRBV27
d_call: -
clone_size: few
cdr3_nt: TGTGCCAGCACTGGGAGCCGGGGCTCCTACGAGCAGTACTTC
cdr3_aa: CASTGSRGSYEQYF

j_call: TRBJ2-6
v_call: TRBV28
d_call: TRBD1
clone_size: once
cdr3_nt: TGTGCCAGCAGCCGGGACAGGAACTCTGGGGCCAACGTCCTGACTTTC
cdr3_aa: CASSRDRNSGANVLTF

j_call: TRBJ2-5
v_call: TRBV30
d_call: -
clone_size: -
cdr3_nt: TGTGCCTGGGGGGGACTTCTCTGGGAGACCCAGTACTTC
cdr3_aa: CAWGGLLWETQYF

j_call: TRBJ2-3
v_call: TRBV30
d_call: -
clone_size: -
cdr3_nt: TGTGCCTGGGGGCCGCGGAGCACAGATACGCAGTATTTT
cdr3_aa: CAWGPRSTDTQYF

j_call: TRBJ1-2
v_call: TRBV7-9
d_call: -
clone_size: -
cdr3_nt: TGTGCCAGCAGCCCTCAGGGGCCATTCTATGGCTACACCTTC
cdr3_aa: CASSPQGPFYGYTF

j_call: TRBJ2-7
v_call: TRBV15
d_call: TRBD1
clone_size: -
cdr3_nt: TGTGCCACCAGCAGATCGTTACAACCGGGACAGGAGTACGAGCAGTACTTC
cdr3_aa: CATSRSLQPGQEYEQYF

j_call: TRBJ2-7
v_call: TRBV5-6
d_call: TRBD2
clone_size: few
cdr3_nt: TGTGCCAGCAGCTGGGGGAGGGTTCAAGAGCAGTACTTC
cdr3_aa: CASSWGRVQEQYF

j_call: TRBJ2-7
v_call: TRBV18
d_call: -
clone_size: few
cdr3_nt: TGTGCCAGCTCACCCCCCGGGTCCTACGAGCAGTACTTC
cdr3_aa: CASSPPGSYEQYF

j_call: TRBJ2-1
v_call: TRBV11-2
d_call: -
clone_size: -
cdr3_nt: TGTGCCAGCAGCTTACAGGGTCATGAGCAGTTCTTC
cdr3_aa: CASSLQGHEQFF

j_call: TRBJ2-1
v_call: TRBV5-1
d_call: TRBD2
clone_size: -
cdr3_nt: TGCGCCAGCAGCCGTAGGGGGGCTAGCGGGAGTAGCTCCTACAATGAGCAGTTCTTC
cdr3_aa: CASSRRGASGSSSYNEQFF

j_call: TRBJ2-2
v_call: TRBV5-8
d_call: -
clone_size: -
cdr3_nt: TGTGCCAGCAGCTTGGGTAGCCCCGGGGAGCTGTTTTTT
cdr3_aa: CASSLGSPGELFF

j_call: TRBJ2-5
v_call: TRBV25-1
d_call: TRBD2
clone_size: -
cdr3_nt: TGTGCCAGCAGTCCGACTAGCGGGAATTTAGAGACCCAGTACTTC
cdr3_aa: CASSPTSGNLETQYF

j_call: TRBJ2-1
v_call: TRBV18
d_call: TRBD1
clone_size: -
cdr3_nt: TGTGCCAGCTCACCACCGGGACAGTGGACTTACAATGAGCAGTTCTTC
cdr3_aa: CASSPPGQWTYNEQFF

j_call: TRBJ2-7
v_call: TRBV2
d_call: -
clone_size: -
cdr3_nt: TGTGCCAGCAGTTCAGACTCCTACGAGCAGTACTTC
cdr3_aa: CASSSDSYEQYF

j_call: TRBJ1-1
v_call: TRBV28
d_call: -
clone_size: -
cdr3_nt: TGTGCCAGCAGTATGGGACACCTGAACACTGAAGCTTTCTTT
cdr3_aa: CASSMGHLNTEAFF

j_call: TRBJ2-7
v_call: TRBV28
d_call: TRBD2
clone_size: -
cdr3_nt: TGTGCCAGCAGTTTATCGCTTAGCGGGAGTGGGTACGAGCAGTACTTC
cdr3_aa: CASSLSLSGSGYEQYF

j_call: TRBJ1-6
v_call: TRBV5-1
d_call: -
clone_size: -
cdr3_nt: TGCGCCAGCAGCCCTGGTAGTGTGGGAGACGGGGGGTCACCCCTCCACTTT
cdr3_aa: CASSPGSVGDGGSPLHF

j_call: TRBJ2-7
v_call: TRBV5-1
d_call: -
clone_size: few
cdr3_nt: TGCGCCAGCAGCTACGCGAGCGGAACCTACGAGCAGTACTTC
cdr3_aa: CASSYASGTYEQYF